The entry below describes one T cell receptor (beta chain). Losses at the gene ends were 0 bases for V and 4 bases for J; bases not matched to a gene: 6. This CDR3 comprises 16 residues. Germline CDR1 and CDR2: SGHNT and YYREEE (reference sequence). Under the authors' procedure: Amplification of reference gene primers was used by the study to estimate nucleated cell counts. Using immunoSEQ multiplex PCR, the repertoire was profiled, and TCRdb retains in-frame clones only, with some absent. For V, J and clone size, that table is used; D and trimming come from the DNA. The sample shows about 150,000 clones, around three quarters of them seen only once. The sample belongs to a study of blood T cell repertoires in COVID-19. Study summary: Some COVID-19 samples were acute and others convalescent; all came from the United States, Italy and Spain. Nucleic acid was either cDNA or gDNA, and it came from T cells, B-cell-depleted T cells, or PBMCs.

Specimen: peripheral blood. This TCR was recovered from a man older than 75 with acute or convalescent COVID-19. The chain joins TRBV5-4 to TRBJ2-3, with 9 bases lining up with TRBD2. The CDR3 reads CASSLGGGAGSDTQYF. Here the CDR3 DNA reads TGTGCCAGCAGCTTGGGCGGGGGGGCCGGATCAGATACGCAGTATTTT.